This record covers a single T cell receptor (beta chain). This clone was seen a handful of times. The specificity of this receptor is unknown. Base qualities are not recorded, but no much larger clone differs from it by a single base. The data are from a study of blood T cell repertoires in COVID-19 (dated by TCRdb to between 2020 and 2021). In the study overall: Samples from collaborators originated in the United States, Italy and Spain and spanned both the acute and convalescent phases of COVID-19. The prospective study material was composed of cDNA or gDNA derived from T cells, B-cell-depleted T cells, or PBMCs. Subjects who had been exposed to COVID-19, were actively infected with it, or had recovered from it provided the deeply sampled blood TCRbeta repertoires that made up the dataset. The repertoires were made available in a free public database intended to serve as a resource for research on the immune response to SARS-CoV-2. Samples came from the ongoing ImmuneRACE study (first 160 participants) plus 1,254 subjects from 6 global collaborators. The sample metadata nearly always contained a de-identified subject ID, COVID-19 status, age in years and sex. HLA class I and class II types, where available, came from metadata supplied by the sample provider rather than from assay-based typing. Study-wide findings and limitations: How much clinical and demographic metadata was included differed by source and by participant, and the metadata was provided uncurated.

Enrolling through a virtual design, the prospective study's participants ranged in age from roughly 18 to 90 years and lived across about two dozen United States geographic areas. Cohort assignment in the prospective study relied on participant-reported clinical history from a screening survey and a study questionnaire. Recovered participants in ImmuneRACE Cohort 3 were defined by two consecutive negative NP/OP PCR tests, clearance by a healthcare professional, or resolution of symptoms. Each participant in the prospective study had whole blood, serum and a nasopharyngeal or oropharyngeal swab collected by mobile phlebotomists. Participants in the prospective study had the option to provide additional blood draws and questionnaires over a roughly two-month period. Before DNA extraction, blood samples from the prospective study were shipped at room temperature or frozen. The immunoSEQ Assay, a bias-controlled multiplex PCR, was used to amplify TCRbeta CDR3 regions from genomic DNA. In the source study's methods: Nucleated cell counts per sample were estimated from amplification of reference gene primers within the assay. To quantify the absolute abundance of each unique TCRbeta CDR3 rearrangement, sequence reads were collapsed and filtered. For each sample, productive Simpson clonality was calculated as the square root of Simpson's diversity index over productive rearrangements. The clones in this table, taken by TCRdb from immuneACCESS, are in-frame only. Not every clone is retained; where verified, under half of the shortfall comes from an unresolved V gene, and the cause of the rest is unknown. That table gives V, J and clone size, and the DNA gave D and trimming. The table for this sample lists around 300,000 clones; approximately 89% of them were counted only once. Roughly 2.6% of the sample comes from the top ten.

After removal of 4 bases from V and 7 bases from J, the junction retains 2 bases not matched to a gene. Looking up the germline V gene yields CDR1 MGHRA and CDR2 YSYEKL. From its cysteine to its phenylalanine, the CDR3 spans 13 amino acids. The retained sequence is limited to the CDR3, 39 bases, with the frame set at the first base. The chain uses TRBV4-1 and TRBJ2-4; TRBD2 agrees with 9 junctional bases. This clonotype originated in a woman aged 18-29 years who had recovered from COVID-19. Input material: PBMCs or T cells enriched from blood (not recorded which). The base sequence is TGCGCCAGCAGCCTAGGACTAGCGAACATTCAGTACTTC. It specifies CASSLGLANIQYF.